Following are 31 T cell receptor beta chains from one sample sequenced in a study of CD8 T cells in Susac syndrome (dated by TCRdb to the late 2010s). The library was built by means of the immunoSEQ multiplex PCR assay. RNA was extracted using the RNeasy kit, and about 0.5 to 1 ug of the RNA was reverse transcribed with random hexamers. TCRdb ran its own pipeline on the public reads, namely fastp trimming at Q25 and MiXCR clone calling, and kept in-frame beta chains. All rows with the same CDR3 protein become a single entry with the most common DNA and genes. The sample table records around 200,000 distinct CDR3 sequences; around 95% of these occur just once. In total, the top ten clones hold just over 0.08% of the sample. Sample: CD4+ T cells from PBMCs. The source is a human donor with multiple sclerosis.

The V and J genes are TRBV30 and TRBJ2-4, with D possibly TRBD1 on 5 matching bases. Trimming pared 2 bases from V and 7 bases from J, leaving 12 bases between. The germline V gene has CDR1 GTSNPN and CDR2 SVGIG (reference sequence). CDR3 length equals 13 residues. This CDR3 reads CAWSNQGYNIQYF. DNA of the CDR3: TGTGCCTGGAGTAACCAGGGATACAACATTCAGTACTTC.

The chain uses TRBV20-1 and TRBJ1-2, with a weak D call TRBD1 (5 bases). The ends were cut back, 3 bases at V and 5 bases at J, with 13 bases in the middle. CDR3 length: 13 residues. Germline values: CDR1 DFQATT, CDR2 SNEGSKA (reference sequence). This CDR3 is CSARPGVGYGYTF. Written as DNA, the CDR3 is TGCAGTGCTAGGCCGGGGGTAGGGTATGGCTACACCTTC.

V usage is TRBV6-5 and J usage is TRBJ1-1; D gene unclear. From germline, CDR1 is MNHEY and CDR2 SVGAGI. V lost 2 bases, J lost 0 bases, and 4 bases lay in between. This CDR3 contains 13 residues. Here the CDR3 reads CASSYRLNTEAFF. The CDR3 DNA is TGTGCCAGCAGTTACAGGTTGAACACTGAAGCTTTCTTT.

The chain combines TRBV29-1 with TRBJ2-1, with 12 nucleotides matching TRBD2. V lost 6 bases, J lost 7 bases, and 4 bases stayed unmatched. Germline loops: CDR1 SQVTM, CDR2 ANQGSEA. The CDR3 contains 13 residues. CDR3 region: CSVPGLAGNEQFF. The CDR3 nucleotides are TGCAGCGTACCTGGACTAGCGGGGAATGAGCAGTTCTTC.

This chain links TRBV20-1 with TRBJ1-5; TRBD1 matches at 9 bases. The CDR3 sequence is 13 residues long. Germline-derived CDR1 and CDR2 are DFQATT and SNEGSKA (reference sequence). V was pared by 3 bases and J by 7 bases, with 4 bases of the junction left unmatched. The DNA for the CDR3 is TGCAGTGCTAGTCCGGGACAGGGACAGCCCCAGCATTTT. Its translation is CSASPGQGQPQHF.

The count of this clonotype is one. V and J are TRBV5-1 and TRBJ1-6; 9 bases match TRBD1. V lost 2 bases and J lost 9; bases outside the gene matches: 6. The CDR3 sequence is 15 residues long. CDR1 is SGHRS, CDR2 YFSETQ, per germline. CDR3 in DNA: TGCGCCAGCAGCTTCGGGACAGGGCGGATTTCACCCCTCCACTTT. This encodes CASSFGTGRISPLHF.

This chain joins TRBV3-1 and TRBJ2-3; D is uncertain. Looked up from germline, CDR1 is LGHDT and CDR2 is YNNKEL (reference sequence). The V end lost 0 bases, the J end lost 12 bases, and 13 bases lay between the germline ends. The CDR3 consists of 13 residues. CDR3 DNA sequence: TGTGCCAGCAGCCAAGACACAGCCTACCGACAGTATTTT. It codes for CASSQDTAYRQYF.

For the CDR3, the DNA is TGCGCCAGCAGCTTGGCTTTGGTACAGGCCCAAGGCTACACCTTC. Translation: CASSLALVQAQGYTF. V usage is TRBV5-1 and J usage is TRBJ1-2; a possible D gene is TRBD1 (5 bases). The CDR3 runs 15 residues. Trimming removed 0 bases at V and 8 bases at J, with 17 bases between. Germline CDR1 is SGHRS and CDR2 is YFSETQ.

This clonotype was detected a few times. This sequence joins TRBV30 and TRBJ1-5, with TRBD1 matching 7 bases. CDR3 length equals 15 residues. V lost 3 bases, J lost 3 bases, and 8 bases stayed unmatched. Germline V lookup: CDR1 GTSNPN, CDR2 SVGIG (reference sequence). CDR3 bases: TGTGCCTGGAGCCCACAGGGGAATTACAATCAGCCCCAGCATTTT. Its protein product is CAWSPQGNYNQPQHF.

This chain joins TRBV29-1 and TRBJ1-2, with D possibly matching TRBD1 (5 bases). From germline, CDR1 is SQVTM and CDR2 ANQGSEA. CDR3 length: 13 residues. Trimming took off 3 bases at V and 9 bases at J, with 17 bases between the two ends. CDR3 residues: CSVEGRVSGSYTF. CDR3 sequence (DNA): TGCAGCGTTGAGGGCAGGGTATCTGGGAGCTACACCTTC.

The chain uses TRBV29-1 and TRBJ2-1, with D maybe TRBD1 (6 bases). CDR1 and CDR2 from the germline V gene are SQVTM and ANQGSEA. V lost 7 bases and J 0 bases, leaving 16 bases between the germline ends. The length of the CDR3 is 15 residues. CDR3 residues: CSAGTGTPSYNEQFF. In nucleotides, the CDR3 is TGCAGCGCTGGAACAGGGACCCCCTCCTACAATGAGCAGTTCTTC.

This rearrangement joins TRBV29-1 to TRBJ2-2; TRBD1 matches 8 bases. This CDR3 is built from 16 residues. CDR1 SQVTM and CDR2 ANQGSEA come from the germline V gene. The V and J ends lost 2 bases and 2 bases, in that order; junction bases with no gene match: 7. The CDR3 here is CSVERRGPINTGELFF. CDR3 nucleotide sequence: TGCAGCGTTGAACGCAGGGGGCCGATTAACACCGGGGAGCTGTTTTTT.

The V gene is TRBV23-1, the J gene TRBJ2-2, with D unresolved. TRBV23-1 has ORF status, its function being uncertain. This CDR3 spans 16 amino acids. Trimming pared 0 bases from V and 1 base from J, leaving 9 bases between. CDR3 in DNA: TGCGCCAGCAGTCAATCAACGTCCAGGAACACCGGGGAGCTGTTTTTT. The encoded protein is CASSQSTSRNTGELFF.

CDR3 DNA sequence: TGTGCCAGCAGCGTAGCTATCGGGTCCACTGAAGCTTTCTTT. Protein product: CASSVAIGSTEAFF. The V and J genes are TRBV9 and TRBJ1-1; no firm D call. This CDR3 comprises 14 residues. V lost 0 bases to trimming and J lost 4 bases, with 10 bases between them. From germline, CDR1 is SGDLS and CDR2 YYNGEE.

The V call is TRBV29-1, the J call TRBJ1-1, with D perhaps matching TRBD1 (6 bases). CDR1 is SQVTM, CDR2 ANQGSEA, per germline. V was pared by 3 bases and J by 2 bases, with 10 bases between. This CDR3 is 13 amino acids long. The CDR3 spells CSVEGARNTEAFF. The CDR3 DNA follows: TGCAGCGTTGAGGGGGCGAGAAACACTGAAGCTTTCTTT. The full variable domain, with the rest looked up from reference TRBV29-1 and TRBJ1-1, is SAVISQKPSRDICQRGTSLTIQCQVDSQVTMMFWYRQQPGQSLTLIATANQGSEATYESGFVIDKFPISRPNLTFSTLTVSNMSPEDSSIYLCSVEGARNTEAFFGQGTRLTVV.

The V gene is TRBV30, the J gene TRBJ2-3; possibly TRBD2 for D (6 bases). Germline loops: CDR1 GTSNPN, CDR2 SVGIG (reference sequence). The CDR3 has 15 amino acids. V was pared by 7 bases and J by 2 bases, with 19 bases between. The CDR3 here is CAFKGLPALTDTQYF. CDR3 nucleotides: TGTGCCTTCAAGGGACTTCCGGCCCTCACAGATACGCAGTATTTT.

The chain is built from TRBV30 and TRBJ1-2; the match to TRBD1 covers 9 bases. V was clipped by 1 base and J by 7 bases; unmatched bases: 4. CDR3 length equals 13 residues. Germline-derived CDR1 and CDR2 are GTSNPN and SVGIG (reference sequence). The CDR3 protein is CAWSGPGQGGYTF. DNA of the CDR3: TGTGCCTGGAGTGGTCCGGGACAGGGTGGCTACACCTTC.

The rearrangement uses TRBV23-1 and TRBJ2-7; D remains ambiguous. TRBV23-1 carries the ORF label, with uncertain function. The CDR3 has 15 residues. Trimming pared 3 bases from V and 7 bases from J, leaving 19 bases between. Here the CDR3 reads CASSQRLNGNCEQYF. The CDR3 region has the DNA TGCGCCAGCAGTCAGAGACTTAACGGCAACTGTGAGCAGTACTTC.

The genes are TRBV18 and TRBJ2-7; 7 nucleotides line up with TRBD1. V dropped 4 bases and J dropped 0; count of bases not matched to a gene: 0. Germline V CDR1 and CDR2: KGHSH, LQKENI. The CDR3 loop spans 13 amino acids. The CDR3 bases are TGTGCCAGCTCACGGGACAGCTCCTACGAGCAGTACGTC. This gives the protein CASSRDSSYEQYV.

This clonotype showed up just once. The chain couples TRBV2 to TRBJ1-1, with D possibly being TRBD1 (5 bases). The CDR3 has 14 residues. Per germline, CDR1 SNHLY and CDR2 FYNNEI. Trimming left V 2 bases short and J 2 bases short, with 9 bases between. DNA of the CDR3: TGTGCCAGCAGTGAAATGACAGTCAACACTGAAGCTTTCTTT. It translates to CASSEMTVNTEAFF.

This clonotype was counted a few times. This chain joins TRBV7-2 and TRBJ2-1; D uncertain. This CDR3 is 13 amino acids long. Looked up from germline, CDR1 is SGHTA and CDR2 is FQGNSA. V was cut by 1 base and J by 5 bases, with 6 bases left in between. In DNA form, the CDR3 reads TGTGCCAGCAGCTTAGGTAGGGACAATGAGCAGTTCTTC. This translates into CASSLGRDNEQFF. The full variable domain, with the rest looked up from reference TRBV7-2 and TRBJ2-1, is GAGVSQSPSNKVTEKGKDVELRCDPISGHTALYWYRQSLGQGLEFLIYFQGNSAPDKSGLPSDRFSAERTGGSVSTLTIQRTQQEDSAVYLCASSLGRDNEQFFGPGTRLTVL.

The J gene is TRBJ1-1, the V gene TRBV23-1; the match to TRBD1 covers 9 bases. TRBV23-1 is flagged as an ORF with uncertain function. The CDR3 has 15 residues. The J segment lost 5 bases and the V segment lost 4 bases, leaving 8 bases of the junction unmatched. The DNA for the CDR3 is TGCGCCAGCAGTCTCCTGCGGGACAGGGAAACTGAAGCTTTCTTT. As protein: CASSLLRDRETEAFF.

This chain uses TRBV27 with TRBJ2-2; maybe TRBD2 (5 bases). This CDR3 contains 14 residues. V lost 2 bases to trimming and J lost 6 bases, with 10 bases between them. Germline CDR1 reads MNHEY; CDR2 reads SMNVEV (reference sequence). The CDR3 spells CASSLTSFAGELFF. CDR3 coding DNA: TGTGCCAGCAGTTTAACTAGTTTCGCCGGGGAGCTGTTTTTT.

The genes are TRBV7-9 and TRBJ1-2; unclear D gene. Germline loops: CDR1 SEHNR, CDR2 FQNEAQ (reference sequence). V was cut by 1 base and J by 8 bases, with 20 bases left in between. This CDR3 is 16 amino acids long. The CDR3 here is CASSLVTTPHRRGYTF. In nucleotides, the CDR3 is TGTGCCAGCAGCTTAGTAACGACACCCCACCGGCGAGGCTACACCTTC.

The chain recombines TRBV20-1 with TRBJ1-2; a weak D match, TRBD1 (5 bases). Germline V gives CDR1 DFQATT, CDR2 SNEGSKA (reference sequence). There are 15 residues in the CDR3. V gave up 1 base and J gave up 2 bases, with 14 bases separating them. CDR3 in amino acids: CSARVALTDNYGYTF. As DNA, the CDR3 is TGCAGTGCTAGAGTGGCCCTGACAGACAACTATGGCTACACCTTC.

The chain links TRBV12-3 or TRBV12-4 to TRBJ2-1; 11 nucleotides match TRBD2. The CDR3 length is 15 residues. The junction had 8 bases not matched to a gene; V was cut back by 5 bases and J by 8 bases. Here the CDR3 reads CASSLTSGGSYEQFF. CDR3 coding DNA: TGTGCCAGCAGTCTCACTAGCGGGGGAAGCTATGAGCAGTTCTTC.

This clonotype was seen more than once but under ten times. This chain uses TRBV30 with TRBJ2-5; D not resolved. Germline loops: CDR1 GTSNPN, CDR2 SVGIG (reference sequence). The V gene lost 3 bases and the J gene lost 5 bases, with 10 bases spanning the gap. The CDR3 has 12 residues. The CDR3 protein is CAWRDGRETQYF. The CDR3 DNA reads as TGTGCCTGGAGGGACGGTCGGGAGACCCAGTACTTC.

The CDR3 loop reads CSGGDRQRETQYF. In DNA, the CDR3 is TGCAGCGGGGGTGACAGACAACGGGAGACCCAGTACTTC. V is TRBV29-1 and J is TRBJ2-5, with D perhaps TRBD1 (5 bases). Between the trimmed V and J ends, which lost 7 bases and 5 bases, there was a span of 17 bases. The CDR3 has 13 residues. Germline V gene data show CDR1 as SQVTM and CDR2 as ANQGSEA.

This sequence joins TRBV12-3 or TRBV12-4 and TRBJ2-1; D uncertain. V shed 2 bases and J shed 10 bases, with 9 bases lying between them. CDR3 length: 12 amino acids. The CDR3 DNA follows: TGTGCCAGCAGTTTACTCCTTTTGGAGCAGTTCTTC. This translates into CASSLLLLEQFF.

This chain uses TRBV11-2 with TRBJ2-5, with a weak D call TRBD2 (5 bases). Deletions cut 2 bases from V and 5 bases from J, with 9 bases between. Germline lookup yields CDR1 SGHAT and CDR2 FQNNGV. The CDR3 sequence is 13 residues long. The CDR3 sequence is CASSLPSRETQYF. CDR3 sequence (DNA): TGTGCCAGCAGCTTACCTAGCCGGGAGACCCAGTACTTC.

This clonotype was counted once. The CDR3 loop reads CASSQEDATPQHF. In DNA, the CDR3 is TGTGCCAGCAGCCAAGAAGACGCGACGCCCCAGCATTTT. This chain connects TRBV3-1 to TRBJ1-5; D is unresolved. The V end lost 0 bases, the J end lost 9 bases, and 9 bases lay between the germline ends. CDR3 length: 13 residues. Germline V gene lookup returns CDR1 LGHDT and CDR2 YNNKEL (reference sequence). The full variable domain, in which reference TRBV3-1 and TRBJ1-5 provide the parts outside the CDR3, is DTAVSQTPKYLVTQMGNDKSIKCEQNLGHDTMYWYKQDSKKFLKIMFSYNNKELIINETVPNRFSPKSPDKAHLNLHINSLELGDSAVYFCASSQEDATPQHFGDGTRLSIL.